This entry concerns a single TCR beta chain. Its target is not known. The sample comes from a study of T cell responses to AZD1222 COVID-19 vaccine. The assay was immunoSEQ multiplex PCR, and TCRdb's table has in-frame clones only and misses some. Of more than 100,000 clones in the sample, 87% were seen once. The V gene's germline CDR1 is SGHTA and CDR2 FQGNSA. CDR3 length equals 14 residues. V shed 1 base and J shed 2 bases, with 8 bases lying between them. Study-wide results and caveats: Targets within unmutated variant regions were reportedly found for nearly half of spike-specific TCRs. Vaccination with two AZD1222 doses was followed by a rise in Spike-specific TCR breadth and depth.

The receptor's source is an adult in good health. The chain couples TRBV7-2 to TRBJ1-1; D gene ambiguous. The source material was peripheral blood, sampled on day 0 of AZD1222 vaccination. CDR3 sequence reads: CASSLGVSNTEAFF. CDR3 DNA: TGTGCCAGCAGCTTAGGGGTCTCCAACACTGAAGCTTTCTTT.